The 26 T cell receptor beta chains presented below share a single source sample, sequenced in a study of blood T cell repertoires in COVID-19 (TCRdb year 2020). The library relied on the immunoSEQ multiplex PCR assay. TCRdb obtained this table from immuneACCESS and retained in-frame rearrangements with V and J assigned. These tables miss some clones; where compared with another copy, unresolved V genes account for less than half of the shortfall, and the remainder is unexplained. Within this sample are 140,000 or so clones, with 85% to 90% of them counted one time only. The top ten hold roughly 3.2% of the sample. Input material: peripheral blood. These receptors were taken from a woman in her sixties or seventies with active COVID-19.

This clone was counted a few times. The rearrangement joins TRBV11-2 to TRBJ2-3; the D is unclear. The CDR3 covers 13 residues. V shed 5 bases and J shed 0 bases, with 6 bases lying between them. Germline V gene sequence: CDR1 SGHAT, CDR2 FQNNGV. This chain's CDR3 is CASSLYSTDTQYF. In DNA form, the CDR3 reads TGTGCCAGCAGCCTCTATAGCACAGATACGCAGTATTTT.

The V gene is TRBV7-8, the J gene TRBJ1-5; a possible D gene is TRBD1 (5 bases). Trimming pared 4 bases from V and 7 bases from J, leaving 14 bases between. CDR3 length equals 14 residues. Germline V gives CDR1 SGHVS, CDR2 FQNEAQ. This CDR3 reads CASSSLPGEQPQHF. The CDR3 bases are TGTGCCAGCAGCTCATTGCCGGGGGAACAGCCCCAGCATTTT.

V and J are TRBV5-1 and TRBJ2-3, with 8 bases fitting TRBD2. The CDR3 consists of 16 residues. The V segment lost 4 bases and the J segment 3 bases; nucleotides outside the gene matches: 10. Germline values: CDR1 SGHRS, CDR2 YFSETQ. The CDR3 protein is CASSPRSGGGTDTQYF. The CDR3 DNA reads TGCGCCAGCAGCCCGAGGTCTGGCGGGGGGACAGATACGCAGTATTTT.

This clone was detected a few times. The chain couples TRBV18 to TRBJ1-3; D possibly corresponds to TRBD1 (5 bases). CDR3 length: 17 amino acids. V was shortened by 2 bases and J by 0 bases, with 14 bases between the two germline ends. Germline CDR1 reads KGHSH; CDR2 reads LQKENI. The DNA of the CDR3 is TGTGCCAGCTCACCAAGCGCAGGGCCTAGCTCTGGAAACACCATATATTTT. It encodes CASSPSAGPSSGNTIYF. Variable domain in full (rest from reference TRBV18 and TRBJ1-3): NAGVMQNPRHLVRRRGQEARLRCSPMKGHSHVYWYRQLPEEGLKFMVYLQKENIIDESGMPKERFSAEFPKEGPSILRIQQVVRGDSAAYFCASSPSAGPSSGNTIYFGEGSWLTVV.

This clone was detected only once. This rearrangement joins TRBV2 to TRBJ2-7; 7 bases fit TRBD1. J lost 3 bases, V lost 1 base, and 12 bases had no gene match. CDR3 length: 17 amino acids. Germline V gives CDR1 SNHLY, CDR2 FYNNEI. The CDR3 DNA reads as TGTGCCAGCAGTGAAGACCCAACAGGGGCGGTGCTCTACGAGCAGTACTTC. Protein product: CASSEDPTGAVLYEQYF.

The V and J genes are TRBV2 and TRBJ1-2; D uncertain. This CDR3 has 12 residues. Germline assignment: CDR1 SNHLY and CDR2 FYNNEI. The V gene lost 3 bases and the J gene lost 4 bases, with 6 bases spanning the gap. The DNA of the CDR3 is TGTGCCAGCAGTGACAGAACCTATGGCTACACCTTC. Amino acids: CASSDRTYGYTF.

The chain uses TRBV9 and TRBJ1-1; D might be TRBD1 (5 bases). Germline CDR1 is SGDLS and CDR2 is YYNGEE. The CDR3 sequence is 14 residues long. V shed 4 bases and J shed 3 bases, with 13 bases lying between them. DNA for the CDR3: TGTGCCAGCAGCCCGAGGCCGGGGGACACTGAAGCTTTCTTT. Amino acids: CASSPRPGDTEAFF.

The CDR3 reads CASSLLPPTSGRLNEQFF. CDR3 sequence (DNA): TGTGCCAGCAGCCTTCTCCCCCCAACTAGCGGGAGGTTGAATGAGCAGTTCTTC. This chain uses TRBV7-3 with TRBJ2-1, with TRBD2 matching over 12 bases. Germline trimming cut 5 bases from V and 7 bases from J; bases unmatched to any gene: 15. CDR1 and CDR2 (germline): SGHTA, FQGTGA. The CDR3 loop spans 18 amino acids. Supplemented by reference TRBV7-3 and TRBJ2-1, the full variable domain reads GAGVSQTPSNKVTEKGKYVELRCDPISGHTALYWYRQSLGQGPEFLIYFQGTGAADDSGLPNDRFFAVRPEGSVSTLKIQRTERGDSAVYLCASSLLPPTSGRLNEQFFGPGTRLTVL.

The chain recombines TRBV7-2 with TRBJ2-7; 9 bases line up with TRBD2. Trimming cost V 5 bases and J 2 bases; bases outside gene matches: 10. CDR1 SGHTA and CDR2 FQGNSA come from the germline V gene. The length of the CDR3 is 16 residues. The CDR3 nucleotides read TGTGCCAGCAGCCCCCCCCCAGCGGGAGGAACCTACGAGCAGTACTTC. This translates into CASSPPPAGGTYEQYF.

The chain uses TRBV29-1 and TRBJ1-6; a possible D gene is TRBD1 (6 bases). Trimming removed 6 bases from V and 0 bases from J, with 15 bases in between. Germline assignment: CDR1 SQVTM and CDR2 ANQGSEA. The CDR3 covers 16 residues. The DNA of the CDR3 is TGCAGCGTGGGAGGGGGGTCGGACTCCTATAATTCACCCCTCCACTTT. Encoded protein: CSVGGGSDSYNSPLHF.

The chain recombines TRBV7-4 with TRBJ1-1, with D possibly TRBD1 on 6 matching bases. V lost 5 bases to trimming and J lost 1 base, with 14 bases between them. Germline-derived CDR1 and CDR2 are SGHVT and SQSDAQ. The length of the CDR3 is 15 residues. The CDR3 DNA sequence: TGTGCCAGCAGCCGACGACAGGAGAAGAACACTGAAGCTTTCTTT. This gives the protein CASSRRQEKNTEAFF.

V is TRBV5-1 and J is TRBJ2-7; no clear D. CDR1 and CDR2 from the germline V gene are SGHRS and YFSETQ. V was cut by 0 bases and J by 7 bases, with 11 bases left in between. This CDR3 is built from 13 residues. In DNA, the CDR3 is TGCGCCAGCAGCTTGGTTACAGCTCGGGAGCAGTACTTC. Its protein product is CASSLVTAREQYF.

This chain connects TRBV3-1 (or the pseudogene TRBV3-2) to TRBJ1-5; the D is unclear. V gave up 0 bases and J gave up 1 base, with 10 bases separating them. This CDR3 is 16 amino acids long. Germline CDR1 LGHDT, CDR2 YNNKEL (reference sequence). In DNA, the CDR3 is TGTGCCAGCAGCCAAGATCCCGGGTGGAGCAATCAGCCCCAGCATTTT. As protein: CASSQDPGWSNQPQHF.

The chain joins TRBV19 to TRBJ2-1, with D perhaps TRBD1 (5 bases). Per the germline V gene, CDR1 is LNHDA and CDR2 is SQIVND (reference sequence). Trimming shortened V by 2 bases and J by 8 bases, and 13 bases separated the two germline ends. The CDR3 loop spans 14 amino acids. CDR3 in amino acids: CASSIFGHNDEQFF. CDR3 nucleotides: TGTGCCAGTAGTATATTTGGACACAACGATGAGCAGTTCTTC. Looking up the rest from reference TRBV19 and TRBJ2-1 gives the full variable domain: DGGITQSPKYLFRKEGQNVTLSCEQNLNHDAMYWYRQDPGQGLRLIYYSQIVNDFQKGDIAEGYSVSREKKESFPLTVTSAQKNPTAFYLCASSIFGHNDEQFFGPGTRLTVL.

V is TRBV6-5 and J is TRBJ2-7, with 8 nucleotides matching TRBD2. The CDR3 length is 15 residues. From germline, CDR1 is MNHEY and CDR2 SVGAGI. Trimming took 2 bases from V and 7 from J; bases not matched to a gene: 10. The DNA for the CDR3 is TGTGCCAGCAGTTACCGGGGACTAGACGTCTGGGAGCAGTACTTC. It encodes CASSYRGLDVWEQYF.

The chain uses TRBV27 and TRBJ2-6; 7 bases fit TRBD1. CDR1 and CDR2 from the germline V gene are MNHEY and SMNVEV (reference sequence). Losses at the gene ends were 5 bases for V and 4 bases for J; bases not matched to a gene: 8. There are 16 residues in the CDR3. The CDR3 is CASSHSTGYGANVLTF. Here the CDR3 DNA reads TGTGCCAGCAGTCACTCGACAGGGTACGGGGCCAACGTCCTGACTTTC.

The chain couples TRBV9 to TRBJ2-5; maybe TRBD1 (5 bases). V lost 4 bases to trimming and J lost 1 base, with 14 bases between them. This CDR3 is built from 15 residues. Germline V lookup: CDR1 SGDLS, CDR2 YYNGEE. The CDR3 loop reads CASSPWWGLQETQYF. The DNA of the CDR3 is TGTGCCAGCAGCCCTTGGTGGGGCCTCCAAGAGACCCAGTACTTC.

The V call is TRBV28, the J call TRBJ2-2; 8 bases are shared with TRBD1. Per the germline V gene, CDR1 is MDHEN and CDR2 is SYDVKM. The CDR3 totals 15 residues. With V trimmed by 9 bases and J by 2 bases, 8 bases remained unmatched. This CDR3 is CASDRTGTNTGELFF. CDR3 sequence (DNA): TGTGCCAGTGATCGGACAGGGACAAACACCGGGGAGCTGTTTTTT.

This clone was detected only once. V gene TRBV7-3 combines with J gene TRBJ1-5, with TRBD1 identical over 10 bases. Germline values: CDR1 SGHTA, CDR2 FQGTGA. V lost 5 bases, J lost 3 bases, and 7 bases stayed unmatched. The CDR3 has 16 residues. The chain's CDR3 is CASSPWTGGHNQPQHF. The DNA of the CDR3 is TGTGCCAGCAGCCCTTGGACAGGGGGTCACAATCAGCCCCAGCATTTT.

This clone was seen a single time. The rearrangement uses TRBV29-1 and TRBJ1-2, with a possible D match to TRBD1 (6 bases). This CDR3 is 11 amino acids long. CDR1 and CDR2 (germline): SQVTM, ANQGSEA. V lost 6 bases and J 6 bases, leaving 11 bases between the germline ends. In nucleotides, the CDR3 is TGCAGCGTGCGAGGGGGGGATGGCTACACCTTC. This encodes CSVRGGDGYTF.

V and J are TRBV4-1 and TRBJ2-3; 10 nucleotides align to TRBD1. Losses at the gene ends were 6 bases for V and 3 bases for J; bases not matched to a gene: 9. Germline lookup yields CDR1 MGHRA and CDR2 YSYEKL. This CDR3 is built from 16 residues. The CDR3 protein is CASRSPGQGITDTQYF. As DNA, the CDR3 is TGCGCCAGCAGGTCCCCGGGACAGGGGATAACAGATACGCAGTATTTT.

This chain links TRBV5-4 with TRBJ1-4; D is perhaps TRBD1 (6 bases). Germline loops: CDR1 SGHNT, CDR2 YYREEE (reference sequence). The germline V and J ends were trimmed by 4 bases and 0 bases, with 10 bases remaining between them. The CDR3 length is 15 residues. CDR3 region: CASSPNRATNEKLFF. CDR3 DNA: TGTGCCAGCAGCCCGAACAGGGCAACTAATGAAAAACTGTTTTTT.

V and J are TRBV2 and TRBJ1-6; TRBD1 matches 10 bases. This CDR3 has 16 residues. V shed 7 bases and J 0 bases; nucleotides not matched to a gene: 3. Germline loops: CDR1 SNHLY, CDR2 FYNNEI. The CDR3 sequence: CASKDRGSSYNSPLHF. The CDR3 DNA reads TGTGCCAGCAAGGACAGGGGGAGCTCCTATAATTCACCCCTCCACTTT.

This clone was recorded only once. This chain joins TRBV5-8 and TRBJ2-7; perhaps TRBD2 as D (6 bases). The CDR3 is 15 amino acids. Germline V gene lookup returns CDR1 SGHTS and CDR2 YDEGEE. The V end lost 4 bases, the J end lost 1 base, and 15 bases lay between the germline ends. CDR3 protein: CASSPGIRGSYEQYF. In DNA, the CDR3 is TGTGCCAGCAGCCCCGGGATTCGGGGGTCCTACGAGCAGTACTTC.

The chain is built from TRBV2 and TRBJ2-7, with TRBD2 matching 11 bases. V gave up 5 bases and J gave up 2 bases; unmatched junction bases: 11. Germline assignment: CDR1 SNHLY and CDR2 FYNNEI. This CDR3 is built from 17 residues. CDR3 DNA sequence: TGTGCCAGCAGTAGTCTAGCGGGAGGAAAGGAGGCCTACGAGCAGTACTTC. Translating gives CASSSLAGGKEAYEQYF.

The chain has TRBV28 and TRBJ2-2; 7 bases align to TRBD2. Germline V gene sequence: CDR1 MDHEN, CDR2 SYDVKM. V was clipped by 4 bases and J by 6 bases; unmatched bases: 8. The CDR3 is 15 residues long. Here the CDR3 reads CASSWEGVAPGELFF. For the CDR3, the DNA is TGTGCCAGCAGTTGGGAGGGAGTTGCGCCCGGGGAGCTGTTTTTT.